This T cell receptor beta chain was identified during a study of cytomegalovirus exposure and HLA in healthy donors. In the study overall: Earlier, 100 million to 120 million unique TCR beta sequences were recovered from some 200 million T cells by an analysis.

The PCR had 60 Vbeta and 13 Jbeta primers. Sequenced by immunoSEQ multiplex PCR; TCRdb stores in-frame clones only, minus some. The sample has roughly 200,000 clones; 85% to 90% are singletons. J gave up 1 base and V 1 base, and 2 bases lay outside the gene matches. CDR3 length: 16 amino acids. Per the germline V gene, CDR1 is LGHNA and CDR2 is YSLEER. Study-level findings and limits: Reports state that TCR beta sequences accurately predicted most subjects' HLA-A and HLA-B alleles. Among immune exposure information, only CMV serostatus was available. Being productive about 87% or about 30% of the time was typical of most TCR beta V segments in an earlier analysis.

Comments on this clone: What it recognizes is unknown.

V is TRBV4-3 and J is TRBJ2-3; 10 nucleotides line up with TRBD2. Input material: PBMCs. The clonotype comes from a woman aged 18-30 years in good health and CMV-seronegative. CDR3 sequence: CASSQGTSGRTDTQYF. DNA of the CDR3: TGCGCCAGCAGCCAAGGGACTAGCGGACGCACAGATACGCAGTATTTT.